Here is one T cell receptor beta chain with its context. This clonotype was detected once. What this receptor recognizes is not known. Nothing much larger sits one base from this clone, and base qualities are not available. A single read is weak support. V is clipped by 4 bases and J by 4 bases, and the sequence between their germline boundaries is 25 bases long. From the cysteine up to the phenylalanine, the CDR3 has a length of 17 residues. CDR3 DNA is the only sequence kept; it has 51 bases, read in frame from the first base. CDR1 and CDR2 are read off the germline V gene as SQVTM and ANQGSEA. Library prep was done by RT-PCR. Sequencing was carried out with an Illumina HiSeq 2500. TCRdb took the public reads, trimmed them with fastp at Q25, ran MiXCR for clone calling and kept in-frame beta chains. Rows merge per CDR3 protein into single entries with the most common DNA and genes. In this sample the table shows under 850,000 distinct CDR3 sequences, around a sixth of which occur a single time. Of the sample, roughly a tenth is held by the ten largest clones.

The sample is drawn from a study of response to subunit inactivated influenza vaccine (dated by TCRdb to the late 2010s). Looking at the study overall: Deep quantitative T cell receptor repertoire profiling was used in the study to track responses to a trivalent subunit inactivated influenza vaccine. Overall study results and their limits: The authors proposed that each seasonal influenza vaccination may bring in only a limited number of new T cells.

The chain couples TRBV29-1 to TRBJ2-5; 5 matching bases give a weak D call of TRBD1. This sample comprised PBMCs from blood, obtained 4 to 6 days after vaccination. The source is a man in his fifties or sixties who received an inactivated influenza vaccine. Donor details come from another sample of the same person, matched by shared clones. The encoded CDR3 is CSVGGRWGGQGGETQYF. The sequenced DNA is TGCAGCGTTGGGGGAAGGTGGGGTGGCCAGGGCGGAGAGACCCAGTACTTC.